The 14 T cell receptor beta chains presented below share a single source sample, sequenced in a study of T cell responses to AZD1222 COVID-19 vaccine. Method: immunoSEQ multiplex PCR; TCRdb's copy keeps in-frame clones and lacks some. The sample includes fewer than 110,000 clones, roughly 91% seen only once; the top ten take about 48%. Sequences were derived from peripheral blood, sampled on day 0 of AZD1222 vaccination. The receptors come from an adult in good health.

The chain combines TRBV9 with TRBJ2-3, with D maybe TRBD2 (5 bases). The CDR3 is made up of 15 amino acids. Germline CDR1 reads SGDLS; CDR2 reads YYNGEE. The germline V and J ends were trimmed by 3 bases and 5 bases, with 16 bases remaining between them. CDR3 DNA: TGTGCCAGCAGCGACTCCCCGGGATCCCTAGATACGCAGTATTTT. Translation: CASSDSPGSLDTQYF.

This chain joins TRBV11-2 and TRBJ1-2; 10 bases agree with TRBD1. After removal of 5 bases from V and 7 bases from J, the junction contained 22 bases not matched to a gene. The germline CDR1 and CDR2 sequences are SGHAT and FQNNGV. This CDR3 is 19 amino acids long. CDR3 residues: CASSPGVPGQGESRRGYTF. The CDR3 nucleotides are TGTGCCAGCAGCCCGGGCGTTCCAGGACAGGGGGAATCGCGTCGTGGCTACACCTTC.

The chain couples TRBV28 to TRBJ2-6; a weak D match, TRBD1 (6 bases). The CDR3 is 15 amino acids. V was pared by 6 bases and J by 2 bases, with 11 bases between. Per the germline V gene, CDR1 is MDHEN and CDR2 is SYDVKM. The CDR3 here is CASRPTGTGANVLTF. Written as DNA, the CDR3 is TGTGCCAGCAGGCCCACAGGGACTGGGGCCAACGTCCTGACTTTC.

This chain uses TRBV5-5 with TRBJ1-1, with 8 bases matching TRBD1. This CDR3 region has 15 residues. CDR1 is SGHKS and CDR2 is YYEKEE in the germline V gene (reference sequence). After removal of 5 bases from V and 5 bases from J, the junction contained 11 bases not matched to a gene. This CDR3 reads CASRPRQGTGTEAFF. In DNA, the CDR3 is TGTGCCAGCAGGCCCCGACAGGGGACGGGGACTGAAGCTTTCTTT.

The V call is TRBV28, the J call TRBJ2-5; D could derive from TRBD1 or TRBD2 (5 bases each). Germline V gene lookup returns CDR1 MDHEN and CDR2 SYDVKM. The CDR3 runs 13 residues. Trimming stripped 7 bases from V and 7 bases from J, with 16 bases between. CDR3 DNA sequence: TGTGCCAGCACCAGAGGGGTCGAGGGGACCCAGTACTTC. The encoded protein is CASTRGVEGTQYF.

V gene TRBV30 combines with J gene TRBJ2-1; no clear D gene. The V end was cut by 1 base, the J end by 0 bases, with 4 bases between. CDR3 length equals 13 residues. Germline CDR1 is GTSNPN and CDR2 is SVGIG (reference sequence). The CDR3 DNA reads as TGTGCCTGGAGTGCCTACTCCTACAATGAGCAGTTCTTC. Amino acid sequence: CAWSAYSYNEQFF.

The chain recombines TRBV11-2 with TRBJ1-2; 8 nucleotides match TRBD1. Germline V gene lookup returns CDR1 SGHAT and CDR2 FQNNGV. The CDR3 covers 17 residues. With V trimmed by 1 base and J by 4 bases, 11 bases remained unmatched. The CDR3 sequence: CASSLGSSGTGLYGYTF. The CDR3 DNA reads as TGTGCCAGCAGCTTAGGGTCCTCCGGGACAGGCCTCTATGGCTACACCTTC.

The chain links TRBV2 to TRBJ1-2; 9 bases align to TRBD1. The junction had 8 bases not matched to a gene; V was cut back by 6 bases and J by 6 bases. This CDR3 contains 14 residues. The germline CDR1 and CDR2 sequences are SNHLY and FYNNEI. CDR3 region: CASRGGGQGHGYTF. The CDR3 nucleotides are TGTGCCAGCAGGGGTGGGGGACAGGGACATGGCTACACCTTC.

The chain uses TRBV6-5 and TRBJ2-1; 10 bases are a match to TRBD2. Trimming removed 5 bases from V and 6 bases from J; junction bases left unmatched: 7. The CDR3 consists of 15 residues. The V gene's germline CDR1 is MNHEY and CDR2 SVGAGI. CDR3 sequence (DNA): TGTGCCAGCAGTCCGGGACTAGCGAAGTTCAATGAGCAGTTCTTC. Protein product: CASSPGLAKFNEQFF.

V usage is TRBV9 and J usage is TRBJ2-1, with 12 bases identical to TRBD2. In germline, CDR1 is SGDLS, CDR2 YYNGEE. This CDR3 region has 15 residues. Trimming cost V 4 bases and J 3 bases; bases outside gene matches: 2. The CDR3 DNA follows: TGTGCCAGCAGCCCGGGACTAGCGGGCTACAATGAGCAGTTCTTC. This gives the protein CASSPGLAGYNEQFF.

The chain carries TRBV28 and TRBJ2-7; D is perhaps TRBD2 (5 bases). CDR1 is MDHEN, CDR2 SYDVKM, per germline. This CDR3 is built from 16 residues. V was clipped by 5 bases and J by 0 bases, with 17 bases between them. CDR3 amino acids: CASSAPVGKGSYEQYF. The DNA for the CDR3 is TGTGCCAGCAGTGCCCCAGTCGGGAAAGGCTCCTACGAGCAGTACTTC.

V is TRBV30 and J is TRBJ1-2; TRBD1 might be the D (5 bases). The CDR3 extends over 15 amino acids. Deletions cut 0 bases from V and 4 bases from J, with 15 bases between. Germline V gene lookup returns CDR1 GTSNPN and CDR2 SVGIG (reference sequence). This CDR3 reads CAWSVRPAGAYGYTF. CDR3 coding DNA: TGTGCCTGGAGTGTACGACCAGCTGGGGCCTATGGCTACACCTTC.

V gene TRBV5-4 combines with J gene TRBJ2-1; no clear D gene. V was pared by 1 base and J by 3 bases, with 5 bases between. Germline CDR1 is SGHNT and CDR2 is YYREEE (reference sequence). The CDR3 loop spans 13 amino acids. The CDR3: CASSLMNYNEQFF. CDR3 DNA sequence: TGTGCCAGCAGCTTGATGAACTACAATGAGCAGTTCTTC.

The rearrangement uses TRBV10-3 and TRBJ1-1; no clear D gene. Trimming pared 3 bases from V and 6 bases from J, leaving 17 bases between. The V gene's germline CDR1 is ENHRY and CDR2 SYGVKD. The CDR3 is 15 amino acids. The DNA for the CDR3 is TGTGCCATCAGTGACCCCCCCGGGGAGCAGGCTGAAGCTTTCTTT. Residues: CAISDPPGEQAEAFF.